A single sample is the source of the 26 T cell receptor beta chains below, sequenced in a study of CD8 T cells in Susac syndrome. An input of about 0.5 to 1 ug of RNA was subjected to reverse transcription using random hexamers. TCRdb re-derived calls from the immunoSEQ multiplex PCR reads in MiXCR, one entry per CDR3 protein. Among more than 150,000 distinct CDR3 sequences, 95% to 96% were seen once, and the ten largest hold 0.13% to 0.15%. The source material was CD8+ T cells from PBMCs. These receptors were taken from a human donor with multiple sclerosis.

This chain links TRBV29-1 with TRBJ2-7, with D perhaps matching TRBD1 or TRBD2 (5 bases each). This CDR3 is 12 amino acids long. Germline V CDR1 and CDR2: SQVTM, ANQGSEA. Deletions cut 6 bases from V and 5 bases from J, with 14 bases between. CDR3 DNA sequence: TGCAGCGTGGCCGGGACGAACGACGAGCAGTACTTC. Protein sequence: CSVAGTNDEQYF.

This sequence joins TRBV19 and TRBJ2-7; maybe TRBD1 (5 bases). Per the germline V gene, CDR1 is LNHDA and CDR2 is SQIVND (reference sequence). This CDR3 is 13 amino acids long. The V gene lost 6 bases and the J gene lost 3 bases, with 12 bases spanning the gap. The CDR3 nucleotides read TGTGCCAGTAGCCTAGGACACGGCTACGAGCAGTACGTC. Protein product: CASSLGHGYEQYV.

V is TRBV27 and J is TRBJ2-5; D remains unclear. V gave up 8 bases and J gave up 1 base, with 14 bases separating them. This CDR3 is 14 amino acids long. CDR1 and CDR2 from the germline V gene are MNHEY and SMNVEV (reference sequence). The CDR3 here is CASGQGHFQETQYF. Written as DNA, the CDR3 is TGTGCCAGCGGCCAAGGGCATTTCCAAGAGACCCAGTACTTC.

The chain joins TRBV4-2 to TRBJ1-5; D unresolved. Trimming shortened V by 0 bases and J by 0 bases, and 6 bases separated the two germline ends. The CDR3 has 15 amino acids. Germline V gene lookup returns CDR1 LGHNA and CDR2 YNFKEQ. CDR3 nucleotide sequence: TGTGCCAGCAGCCAAGACGACCTTAGCAATCAGCCCCAGCATTTT. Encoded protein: CASSQDDLSNQPQHF.

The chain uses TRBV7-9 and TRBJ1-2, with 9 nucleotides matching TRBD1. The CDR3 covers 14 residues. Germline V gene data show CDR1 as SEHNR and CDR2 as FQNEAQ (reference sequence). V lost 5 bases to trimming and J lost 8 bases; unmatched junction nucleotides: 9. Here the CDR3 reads CASSETGTGFGYTF. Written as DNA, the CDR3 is TGTGCCAGCAGCGAAACCGGGACAGGGTTCGGCTACACCTTC.

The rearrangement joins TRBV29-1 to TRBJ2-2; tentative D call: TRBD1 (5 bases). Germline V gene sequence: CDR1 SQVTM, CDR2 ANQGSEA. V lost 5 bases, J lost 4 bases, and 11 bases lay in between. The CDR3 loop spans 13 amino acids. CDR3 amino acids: CSVLDSITGELFF. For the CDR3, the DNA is TGCAGCGTTCTAGACAGCATCACCGGGGAGCTGTTTTTT.

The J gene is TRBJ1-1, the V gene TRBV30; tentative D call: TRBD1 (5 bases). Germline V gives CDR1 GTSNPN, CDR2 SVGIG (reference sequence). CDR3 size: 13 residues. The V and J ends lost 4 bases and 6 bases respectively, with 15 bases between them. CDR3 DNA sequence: TGTGCCTGGATGGGAGGACGGGGCGCTGAAGCTTTCTTT. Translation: CAWMGGRGAEAFF.

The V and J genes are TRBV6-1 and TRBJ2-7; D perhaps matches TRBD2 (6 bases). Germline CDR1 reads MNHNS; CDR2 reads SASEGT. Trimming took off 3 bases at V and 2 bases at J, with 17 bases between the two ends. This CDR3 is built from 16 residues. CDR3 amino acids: CASSDPGRGVAYEQYV. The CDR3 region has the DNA TGTGCCAGCAGTGACCCGGGGCGCGGGGTCGCCTACGAGCAGTACGTC.

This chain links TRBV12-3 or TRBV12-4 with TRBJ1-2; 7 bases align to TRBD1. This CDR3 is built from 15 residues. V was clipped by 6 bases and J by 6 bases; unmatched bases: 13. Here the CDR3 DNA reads TGTGCCAGCAGCCGGAGAGACAGGGAGTTTGATGGCTACACCTTC. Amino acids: CASSRRDREFDGYTF.

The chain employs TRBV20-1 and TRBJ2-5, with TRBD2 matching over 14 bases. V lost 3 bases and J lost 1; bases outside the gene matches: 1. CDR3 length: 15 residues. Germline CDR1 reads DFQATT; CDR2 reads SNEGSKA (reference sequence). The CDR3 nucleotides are TGCAGTGCTAGGACTAGCGGGGGGGCCCAAGAGACCCAGTACTTC. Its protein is CSARTSGGAQETQYF.

CDR3 in amino acids: CASSLGTRDSFGNTIYF. DNA for the CDR3: TGTGCCAGCAGCTTAGGCACCCGGGACAGCTTTGGAAACACCATATATTTT. This chain uses TRBV7-2 with TRBJ1-3; TRBD1 aligns across 7 bases. V lost 1 base and J lost 3; bases outside the gene matches: 9. The CDR3 covers 17 residues. Germline V gene data show CDR1 as SGHTA and CDR2 as FQGNSA.

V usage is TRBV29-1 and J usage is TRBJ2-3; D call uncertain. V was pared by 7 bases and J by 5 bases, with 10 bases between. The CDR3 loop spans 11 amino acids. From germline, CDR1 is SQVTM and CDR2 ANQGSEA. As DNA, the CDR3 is TGCAGCGCCCTCCCGGGAGATACGCAGTATTTT. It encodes CSALPGDTQYF.

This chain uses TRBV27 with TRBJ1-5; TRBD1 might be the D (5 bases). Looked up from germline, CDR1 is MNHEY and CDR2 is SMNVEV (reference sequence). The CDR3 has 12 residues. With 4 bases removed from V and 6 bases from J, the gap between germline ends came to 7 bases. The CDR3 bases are TGTGCCAGCAGTTCGGGGGGTCAGCCCCAGCATTTT. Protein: CASSSGGQPQHF.

This chain's CDR3 is CSASPRGLAEQETQYF. The DNA for the CDR3 is TGCAGTGCTAGCCCGCGGGGACTAGCGGAGCAAGAGACCCAGTACTTC. The gene calls are TRBV20-1 and TRBJ2-5, with 11 bases lining up with TRBD2. CDR1 and CDR2 from the germline V gene are DFQATT and SNEGSKA (reference sequence). CDR3 length: 16 amino acids. The junction had 8 bases not matched to a gene; V was cut back by 3 bases and J by 2 bases.

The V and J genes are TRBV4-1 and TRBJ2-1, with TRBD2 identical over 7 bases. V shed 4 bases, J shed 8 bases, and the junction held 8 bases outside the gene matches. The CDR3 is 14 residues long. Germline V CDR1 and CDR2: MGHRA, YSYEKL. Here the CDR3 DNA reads TGCGCCAGCAGCCCGATGGGAGGGGAGGATGAGCAGTTCTTC. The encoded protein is CASSPMGGEDEQFF.

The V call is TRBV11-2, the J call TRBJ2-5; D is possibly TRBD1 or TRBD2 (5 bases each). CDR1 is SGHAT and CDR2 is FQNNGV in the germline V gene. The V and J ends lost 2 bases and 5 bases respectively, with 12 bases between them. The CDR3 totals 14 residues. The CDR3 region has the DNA TGTGCCAGCAGCTTATCGGGGCGGTTGGAGACCCAGTACTTC. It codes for CASSLSGRLETQYF.

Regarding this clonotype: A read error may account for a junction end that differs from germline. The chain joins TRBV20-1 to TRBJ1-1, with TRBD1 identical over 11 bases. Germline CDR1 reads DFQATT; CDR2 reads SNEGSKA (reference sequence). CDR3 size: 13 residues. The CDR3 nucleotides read TGCAGTGCGAGAGGACAGGGGGCTACTGAAGCTTTCTTT. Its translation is CSARGQGATEAFF.

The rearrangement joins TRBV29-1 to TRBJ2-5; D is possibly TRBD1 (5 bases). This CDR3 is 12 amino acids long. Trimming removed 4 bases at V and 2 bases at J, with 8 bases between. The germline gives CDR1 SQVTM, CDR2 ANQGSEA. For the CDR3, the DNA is TGCAGCGTTGTCCGACAGCAAGAGACCCAGTACTTC. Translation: CSVVRQQETQYF.

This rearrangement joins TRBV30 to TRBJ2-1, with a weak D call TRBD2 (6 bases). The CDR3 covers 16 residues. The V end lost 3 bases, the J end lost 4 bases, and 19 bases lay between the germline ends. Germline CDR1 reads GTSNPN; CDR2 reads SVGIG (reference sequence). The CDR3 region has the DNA TGTGCCTGGAGAGCCCCGGAGGGGTGGGGATACAATGAGCAGTTCTTC. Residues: CAWRAPEGWGYNEQFF.

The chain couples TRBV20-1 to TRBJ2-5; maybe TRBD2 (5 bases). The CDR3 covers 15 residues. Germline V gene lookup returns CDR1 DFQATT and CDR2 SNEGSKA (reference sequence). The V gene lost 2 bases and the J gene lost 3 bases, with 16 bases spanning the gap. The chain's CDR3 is CSARSMEAVKETQYF. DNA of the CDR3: TGCAGTGCTAGAAGTATGGAAGCGGTCAAAGAGACCCAGTACTTC.

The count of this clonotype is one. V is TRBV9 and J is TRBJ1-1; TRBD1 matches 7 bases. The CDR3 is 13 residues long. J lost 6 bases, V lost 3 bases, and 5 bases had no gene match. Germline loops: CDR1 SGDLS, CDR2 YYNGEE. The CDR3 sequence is CASSAGGRAEAFF. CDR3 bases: TGTGCCAGCAGCGCAGGGGGAAGGGCTGAAGCTTTCTTT.

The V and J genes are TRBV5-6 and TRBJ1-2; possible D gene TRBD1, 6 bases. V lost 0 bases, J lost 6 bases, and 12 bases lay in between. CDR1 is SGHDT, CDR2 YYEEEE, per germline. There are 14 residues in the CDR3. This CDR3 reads CASSLVAGVDGYTF. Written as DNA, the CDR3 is TGTGCCAGCAGCTTGGTGGCAGGGGTGGATGGCTACACCTTC.

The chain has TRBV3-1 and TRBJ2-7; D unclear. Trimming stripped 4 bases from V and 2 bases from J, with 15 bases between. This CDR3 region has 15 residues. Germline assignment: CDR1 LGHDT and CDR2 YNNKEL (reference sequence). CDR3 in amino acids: CASSPESGPTYEQYF. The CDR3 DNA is TGTGCCAGCAGCCCCGAATCCGGGCCTACCTACGAGCAGTACTTC.

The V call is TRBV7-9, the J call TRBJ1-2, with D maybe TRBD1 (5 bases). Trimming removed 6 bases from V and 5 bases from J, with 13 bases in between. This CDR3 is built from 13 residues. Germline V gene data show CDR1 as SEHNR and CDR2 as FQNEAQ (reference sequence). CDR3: CASRGGAEYGYTF. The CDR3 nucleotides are TGTGCCAGCAGAGGAGGGGCAGAATATGGCTACACCTTC.

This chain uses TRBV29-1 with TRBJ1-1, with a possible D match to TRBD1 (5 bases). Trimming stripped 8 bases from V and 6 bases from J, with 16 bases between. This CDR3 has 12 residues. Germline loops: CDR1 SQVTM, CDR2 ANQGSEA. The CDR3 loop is CSSQGGGAEAFF. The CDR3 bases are TGCAGCTCCCAAGGAGGAGGGGCTGAAGCTTTCTTT.

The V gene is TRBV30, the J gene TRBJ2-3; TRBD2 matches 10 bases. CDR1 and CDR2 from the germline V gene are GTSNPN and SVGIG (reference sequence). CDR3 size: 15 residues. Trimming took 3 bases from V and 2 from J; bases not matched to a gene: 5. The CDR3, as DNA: TGTGCCTGGAGGGTAGCGGGGGGACACACAGATACGCAGTATTTT. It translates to CAWRVAGGHTDTQYF.